The 6 T cell receptor beta chains below all came from one sample that was sequenced in a study of response to subunit inactivated influenza vaccine. TCRdb analysed the RT-PCR reads with MiXCR anew, one entry per CDR3 protein. The sample has more than 700,000 distinct CDR3 sequences; 21% are singletons. Here the sequenced sample was PBMCs from blood, taken approximately 5 days after vaccination. The receptor source for this set is a man in his forties or fifties who received an inactivated influenza vaccine.

J is TRBJ2-5 and V is TRBV7-2, with D perhaps TRBD2 (5 bases). The ends were cut back, 4 bases at V and 5 bases at J, with 11 bases in the middle. CDR1 is SGHTA and CDR2 is FQGNSA in the germline V gene. This CDR3 has 13 residues. CDR3 region: CASSSERVETQYF. The CDR3 nucleotides are TGTGCCAGCAGCTCGGAGAGGGTTGAGACCCAGTACTTC.

The rearrangement links TRBV20-1 to TRBJ2-7, with 8 bases that match TRBD1. The V gene's germline CDR1 is DFQATT and CDR2 SNEGSKA (reference sequence). This CDR3 contains 18 residues. Trimming took 0 bases from V and 5 from J; bases not matched to a gene: 18. CDR3 in amino acids: CSAREGWLTLGQADEQYF. The CDR3, as DNA: TGCAGTGCTAGAGAGGGTTGGTTAACTTTGGGACAGGCGGACGAGCAGTACTTC.

This chain uses TRBV7-2 with TRBJ2-7; D is undetermined. The V and J ends lost 1 base and 3 bases respectively, with 13 bases between them. Germline V gives CDR1 SGHTA, CDR2 FQGNSA. The CDR3 contains 15 residues. The CDR3 here is CASSLDRHISYEQYF. The CDR3 DNA is TGTGCCAGCAGCTTAGATAGGCATATTAGCTACGAGCAGTACTTC.

The chain couples TRBV5-6 to TRBJ2-5; either TRBD1 or TRBD2 may supply D (5 bases each). Trimming took off 4 bases at V and 3 bases at J, with 22 bases between the two ends. This CDR3 region has 17 residues. From germline, CDR1 is SGHDT and CDR2 YYEEEE. CDR3 nucleotides: TGTGCCAGCAGCCCGATAGACCGGGGCCTGGGGAAAGAGACCCAGTACTTC. This sequence encodes CASSPIDRGLGKETQYF.

The chain combines TRBV6-2 or TRBV6-3 with TRBJ2-2; TRBD2 matches 7 bases. This CDR3 comprises 19 residues. The J segment lost 0 bases and the V segment lost 6 bases, leaving 16 bases of the junction unmatched. Germline V gives CDR1 MNHEY, CDR2 SVGEGT. In DNA, the CDR3 is TGTGCCAGCAGCTTTAGATCCCCTGCTAGCGGACCGAACACCGGGGAGCTGTTTTTT. Amino acids: CASSFRSPASGPNTGELFF.

This clonotype was seen a handful of times. This chain joins TRBV18 and TRBJ1-4; possible D gene TRBD1, 6 bases. Trimming left V 2 bases short and J 3 bases short, with 16 bases between. This CDR3 comprises 17 residues. CDR1 KGHSH and CDR2 LQKENI come from the germline V gene. The CDR3 sequence is CASSPIGRGGPNEKLFF. CDR3 coding DNA: TGTGCCAGCTCACCAATAGGACGTGGGGGGCCTAATGAAAAACTGTTTTTT.